This record covers a single T cell receptor (beta chain). What it binds is not known. This sample was taken from a study of response to subunit inactivated influenza vaccine. V shed 5 bases and J 3 bases; nucleotides not matched to a gene: 4. The CDR3 sequence is 15 residues long. Germline CDR1 and CDR2: SEHNR and FQNEAQ (reference sequence). Study results and caveats: Few additional T cells are recruited per seasonal influenza vaccination, authors suggested.

TCRdb reprocessed the RT-PCR reads with MiXCR, giving one entry per CDR3 protein. Of roughly 540,000 distinct CDR3 sequences in the sample, around 25% were seen once. The sample was also linked to a second study, of T cells expressing NK-cell markers. From that report: Generation of TCR beta cDNA was performed by 5'RACE template switching incorporating UMIs. Sorted T-cell subsets CD3+CD56+NKG2C+, CD3+CD56+NKG2C- and CD3+CD56-NKG2C+ were TCR beta-sequenced. Most of the eight sequenced donors were classified as HCMV-seropositive, and one was classified as seronegative. Clarity on HCMV specificity was lacking for the expanded NKG2C+ T cell clones.

The rearrangement uses TRBV7-9 and TRBJ2-1, with TRBD2 identical over 10 bases. The specimen was CD4+ T cells sorted from PBMCs, collected about 12 days after vaccination. The receptor comes from a man between 45 and 60 years old who received an inactivated influenza vaccine. The CDR3 nucleotides read TGTGCCAGCAGCGACAGACTAGCGGGCTACAATGAGCAGTTCTTC. Translation: CASSDRLAGYNEQFF.